The 25 T cell receptor beta chains below come from one sample, sequenced in a study of T cells in tumors after PD-1 blockade (dated by TCRdb to about 2019). The protocol used for the library was the immunoSEQ multiplex PCR assay. As stored in TCRdb, this immuneACCESS dataset retains in-frame rearrangements with V and J assigned. A fraction of the clones does not appear; measured against another copy, unresolved V genes explain less than half of the discrepancy, and the remainder lacks a known reason. This sample has about 14,000 clones in its table, and 55% to 70% of those were observed once. The ten most abundant clones make up roughly 30% of the sample. Reading the label with the study, this specimen's time point is: after anti-PD-1 therapy. Source: tumor tissue, taken after anti-PD-1 treatment. The receptors were gathered from a human donor with cutaneous squamous cell carcinoma.

This clone turned up a few times. The V gene is TRBV2, the J gene TRBJ1-5, with a tentative D call TRBD1 (5 bases). Looked up from germline, CDR1 is SNHLY and CDR2 is FYNNEI. The ends were cut back, 5 bases at V and 3 bases at J, with 20 bases in the middle. CDR3 length: 17 amino acids. This CDR3 reads CASSYPEGGDVNQPQHF. The CDR3 region has the DNA TGTGCCAGCAGTTACCCGGAGGGAGGGGACGTCAATCAGCCCCAGCATTTT.

This chain connects TRBV14 to TRBJ1-3; tentative D call: TRBD1 (6 bases). The V gene lost 0 bases and the J gene lost 4 bases, with 16 bases spanning the gap. The CDR3 runs to 17 residues. The germline V gene encodes CDR1 SGHDN and CDR2 FVKESK. CDR3 region: CASSQEAWGARGNTIYF. Written as DNA, the CDR3 is TGTGCCAGCAGCCAAGAAGCATGGGGGGCTAGGGGAAACACCATATATTTT.

The rearrangement uses TRBV29-1 and TRBJ1-1, with D unclear. V gave up 7 bases and J gave up 0 bases, with 15 bases separating them. This CDR3 is built from 14 residues. Germline V gene sequence: CDR1 SQVTM, CDR2 ANQGSEA. The CDR3 sequence: CSARGSRMNTEAFF. CDR3 nucleotides: TGCAGCGCTCGCGGTTCGCGGATGAACACTGAAGCTTTCTTT.

The chain uses TRBV10-3 and TRBJ1-1; 12 nucleotides match TRBD1. J gave up 0 bases and V 4 bases, and 12 bases lay outside the gene matches. This CDR3 contains 19 residues. Germline CDR1 reads ENHRY; CDR2 reads SYGVKD. CDR3 protein: CAISGDRGPIQDMNTEAFF. CDR3 nucleotide sequence: TGTGCCATCAGTGGGGACAGGGGGCCGATACAAGACATGAACACTGAAGCTTTCTTT.

This chain joins TRBV7-7 and TRBJ2-5; D assignment may be TRBD1 or TRBD2 (5 bases each). Deletions cut 2 bases from V and 5 bases from J, with 15 bases between. The CDR3 loop spans 15 amino acids. CDR1 and CDR2 (germline): SSHAT, FNYEAQ (reference sequence). CDR3: CASSLNPGRSETQYF. In DNA form, the CDR3 reads TGTGCCAGCAGCTTAAATCCGGGGCGCTCGGAGACCCAGTACTTC.

The genes are TRBV14 and TRBJ1-1, with TRBD1 identical over 7 bases. CDR1 SGHDN and CDR2 FVKESK come from the germline V gene. The CDR3 has 15 amino acids. The J segment lost 6 bases and the V segment lost 4 bases, leaving 11 bases of the junction unmatched. The CDR3 here is CASSRPDRTGAEAFF. Here the CDR3 DNA reads TGTGCCAGCAGCCGCCCGGACAGGACTGGGGCTGAAGCTTTCTTT.

The chain combines TRBV27 with TRBJ2-5; 9 bases match TRBD1. The junction had 14 bases not matched to a gene; V was cut back by 5 bases and J by 7 bases. The CDR3 length is 16 residues. Per germline, CDR1 MNHEY and CDR2 SMNVEV (reference sequence). The CDR3 region is CASSRGQGPDPRTQYF. CDR3 bases: TGTGCCAGCAGTCGGGGACAGGGCCCTGATCCGAGGACCCAGTACTTC.

This chain connects TRBV4-3 to TRBJ2-7; TRBD2 matches at 11 bases. CDR1 and CDR2 (germline): LGHNA, YSLEER. The CDR3 is made up of 15 amino acids. With 4 bases clipped from V and 2 bases from J, the junction kept 4 bases outside the gene matches. The CDR3 spells CASSPTSGNAYEQYF. The CDR3 DNA reads as TGCGCCAGCAGCCCGACTAGCGGGAACGCCTACGAGCAGTACTTC.

This clone was seen a handful of times. One end of the junction fails to match germline, which may point to a read error. The chain links TRBV19 to TRBJ1-1; D is ambiguous. Germline CDR1 and CDR2: LNHDA and SQIVND (reference sequence). The CDR3 length is 15 residues. The CDR3 sequence is CASTTSQTLKTEAFF. The CDR3 DNA sequence: TGTGCCAGTACCACCTCCCAGACACTGAAGACTGAAGCTTTCTTT.

There are a few counts of this clone. V and J are TRBV27 and TRBJ2-7, with a weak D call TRBD2 (5 bases). This CDR3 is 16 amino acids long. V lost 0 bases to trimming and J lost 1 base, with 13 bases between them. Germline lookup yields CDR1 MNHEY and CDR2 SMNVEV (reference sequence). CDR3 sequence (DNA): TGTGCCAGCAGTTTATCGTGGCGGGTGCTTTCCTACGAGCAGTACTTC. This encodes CASSLSWRVLSYEQYF.

The sample holds a few counts of this clone. J is TRBJ1-5 and V is TRBV7-9; D possibly corresponds to TRBD1 (6 bases). The CDR3 is made up of 13 amino acids. CDR1 is SEHNR, CDR2 FQNEAQ, per germline (reference sequence). V was clipped by 5 bases and J by 4 bases, with 9 bases between them. The CDR3 reads CASSLQGNQPQHF. The CDR3 DNA follows: TGTGCCAGCAGCCTCCAGGGGAATCAGCCCCAGCATTTT.

The V gene is TRBV5-1, the J gene TRBJ1-3; D perhaps matches TRBD1 (6 bases). The CDR3 contains 17 residues. Germline V gene data show CDR1 as SGHRS and CDR2 as YFSETQ. Trimming shortened V by 0 bases and J by 0 bases, and 13 bases separated the two germline ends. CDR3 sequence (DNA): TGCGCCAGCAGCTTGGGCCCTCTACAGGGCTCTGGAAACACCATATATTTT. Amino acid sequence: CASSLGPLQGSGNTIYF.

This clone was seen a single time. The chain couples TRBV6-2 or TRBV6-3 to TRBJ2-7; D ambiguous. The CDR3 has 11 residues. Germline V CDR1 and CDR2: MNHEY, SVGEGT. Between the trimmed V and J ends, which lost 2 bases and 7 bases, there was a span of 6 bases. DNA of the CDR3: TGTGCCAGCAGTTACGGTCGGGAGCAGTACTTC. Protein: CASSYGREQYF.

The V and J genes are TRBV6-2 or TRBV6-3 and TRBJ2-5; D might be TRBD1 (5 bases). The CDR3 spans 15 residues. Germline values: CDR1 MNHEY, CDR2 SVGEGT. V was shortened by 0 bases and J by 2 bases, with 10 bases between the two germline ends. CDR3 bases: TGTGCCAGCAGTTACTCCGGCGGACATCAAGAGACCCAGTACTTC. The encoded protein is CASSYSGGHQETQYF.

This chain joins TRBV7-8 and TRBJ2-5; D is unclear. The CDR3 runs to 14 residues. Germline V CDR1 and CDR2: SGHVS, FQNEAQ. V dropped 5 bases and J dropped 13 bases, with 23 bases sitting between them. The CDR3 is CASSPPREPRLGYF. DNA of the CDR3: TGTGCCAGCAGCCCTCCTCGAGAGCCCCGGCTAGGGTACTTC.

V usage is TRBV5-1 and J usage is TRBJ1-3; 9 bases map to TRBD1. V shed 4 bases, J shed 5 bases, and the junction held 4 bases outside the gene matches. The CDR3 loop spans 14 amino acids. The germline gives CDR1 SGHRS, CDR2 YFSETQ. The CDR3 bases are TGCGCCAGCAGCGACGGACAGGGGAGAAACACCATATATTTT. Translation: CASSDGQGRNTIYF. Combining the CDR3 with reference TRBV5-1 and TRBJ1-3 gives the whole variable domain KAGVTQTPRYLIKTRGQQVTLSCSPISGHRSVSWYQQTPGQGLQFLFEYFSETQRNKGNFPGRFSGRQFSNSRSEMNVSTLELGDSALYLCASSDGQGRNTIYFGEGSWLTVV.

The chain employs TRBV4-1 and TRBJ2-5; 8 bases are shared with TRBD2. J gave up 1 base and V 4 bases, and 11 bases lay outside the gene matches. Germline assignment: CDR1 MGHRA and CDR2 YSYEKL. The CDR3 consists of 17 residues. For the CDR3, the DNA is TGCGCCAGCAGCCCCATGGGGAGCGGGAGCCTCCAAGAGACCCAGTACTTC. Translation: CASSPMGSGSLQETQYF.

The chain is built from TRBV5-6 and TRBJ1-1; D possibly corresponds to TRBD1 (6 bases). The V gene lost 4 bases and the J gene lost 3 bases, with 22 bases spanning the gap. The CDR3 runs to 17 residues. Per the germline V gene, CDR1 is SGHDT and CDR2 is YYEEEE. DNA of the CDR3: TGTGCCAGCAGCCCCTTCTTAATCAGGGGTCGGGACACTGAAGCTTTCTTT. As protein: CASSPFLIRGRDTEAFF.

This chain connects TRBV27 to TRBJ2-2; D uncertain. V was cut by 4 bases and J by 2 bases, with 11 bases left in between. Germline CDR1 and CDR2: MNHEY and SMNVEV (reference sequence). This CDR3 spans 15 amino acids. CDR3 sequence reads: CASSSGRYNTGELFF. CDR3 nucleotide sequence: TGTGCCAGCAGTTCGGGCAGATATAACACCGGGGAGCTGTTTTTT.

The chain has TRBV15 and TRBJ1-4, with D possibly being TRBD1 (6 bases). In germline, CDR1 is LNHNV, CDR2 YYDKDF (reference sequence). The length of the CDR3 is 14 residues. Deletions cut 5 bases from V and 4 bases from J, with 11 bases between. CDR3 in DNA: TGTGCCACCAGCCCGGGACACCTTAATGAAAAACTGTTTTTT. Translation: CATSPGHLNEKLFF. Filled out from reference TRBV15 and TRBJ1-4, the complete variable domain reads DAMVIQNPRYQVTQFGKPVTLSCSQTLNHNVMYWYQQKSSQAPKLLFHYYDKDFNNEADTPDNFQSRRPNTSFCFLDIRSPGLGDTAMYLCATSPGHLNEKLFFGSGTQLSVL.

The chain is built from TRBV6-2 or TRBV6-3 and TRBJ2-3, with D perhaps matching TRBD2 (6 bases). CDR1 MNHEY and CDR2 SVGEGT come from the germline V gene. CDR3 size: 15 residues. V was cut by 6 bases and J by 1 base, with 14 bases left in between. The CDR3 reads CASSARGMGTDTQYF. CDR3 DNA sequence: TGTGCCAGCAGCGCGCGGGGTATGGGCACAGATACGCAGTATTTT.

This clone was found a few times. The chain recombines TRBV19 with TRBJ2-7; 9 nucleotides align to TRBD2. The J segment lost 2 bases and the V segment lost 7 bases, leaving 9 bases of the junction unmatched. The length of the CDR3 is 15 residues. The germline V gene has CDR1 LNHDA and CDR2 SQIVND (reference sequence). The CDR3 DNA reads as TGTGCCAGTAAGGCGCGGGCGGGGGGGCCCTACGAGCAGTACTTC. Translating gives CASKARAGGPYEQYF.

The chain carries TRBV5-1 and TRBJ2-7; TRBD2 matches 10 bases. J was trimmed by 2 bases and V by 4 bases; bases with no gene match: 0. The CDR3 is 13 residues long. Germline V gives CDR1 SGHRS, CDR2 YFSETQ. As DNA, the CDR3 is TGCGCCAGCAGCACTAGCGGGACCTACGAGCAGTACTTC. Its translation is CASSTSGTYEQYF.

The V call is TRBV5-4, the J call TRBJ1-4, with D perhaps matching TRBD1 (5 bases). The V end lost 7 bases, the J end lost 5 bases, and 18 bases lay between the germline ends. Per germline, CDR1 SGHNT and CDR2 YYREEE (reference sequence). CDR3 length: 15 amino acids. CDR3 DNA: TGTGCCAGCGGCCCCCAGGGCCAGCCGAATGAAAAACTGTTTTTT. It is translated as CASGPQGQPNEKLFF.

In this sample, this clone turned up a few times. This chain uses TRBV5-3 with TRBJ2-5; 8 bases align to TRBD1. Being an ORF, TRBV5-3 has a function that is uncertain. This CDR3 spans 19 amino acids. The ends lost 2 bases at V and 0 bases at J; junction bases unmatched: 15. CDR3 DNA: TGTGCCAGAAGCTTTCTCGACAGGGGTCCCCAGAAAAACCAAGAGACCCAGTACTTC. Translating it yields CARSFLDRGPQKNQETQYF.